This passage covers 2 T cell receptor beta chains from one sample sequenced in a study of cytomegalovirus exposure and HLA in healthy donors. It was with 60 Vbeta and 13 Jbeta primers that the PCR ran. Produced via immunoSEQ multiplex PCR; TCRdb's table is partial and in-frame only. In the table there are 120,000 or so clones, over 70% of which are singletons. Sequenced material: PBMCs. These receptors originate from a woman in her 50s in good health and CMV-seropositive.

The chain has TRBV2 and TRBJ2-2; 7 bases map to TRBD1. Germline V lookup: CDR1 SNHLY, CDR2 FYNNEI. The CDR3 length is 16 residues. V dropped 6 bases and J dropped 2; count of bases not matched to a gene: 9. The CDR3: CASRLGQAVNTGELFF. Written as DNA, the CDR3 is TGTGCCAGCAGATTAGGACAGGCAGTTAACACCGGGGAGCTGTTTTTT. The complete variable domain, with remaining parts taken from reference TRBV2 and TRBJ2-2, reads EPEVTQTPSHQVTQMGQEVILRCVPISNHLYFYWYRQILGQKVEFLVSFYNNEISEKSEIFDDQFSVERPDGSNFTLKIRSTKLEDSAMYFCASRLGQAVNTGELFFGEGSRLTVL.

V gene TRBV7-2 combines with J gene TRBJ2-3, with 9 bases fitting TRBD2. CDR1 SGHTA and CDR2 FQGNSA come from the germline V gene. The trim removed 3 bases at V and 4 bases at J, leaving 2 bases unmatched. This CDR3 is built from 14 residues. The CDR3 protein is CASSLRLAADTQYF. CDR3 bases: TGTGCCAGCAGCTTGAGACTAGCGGCAGATACGCAGTATTTT.